These 30 T cell receptor beta chains came from one sample sequenced in a study of blood T cell repertoires in COVID-19. Libraries were prepared by immunoSEQ multiplex PCR; TCRdb keeps only in-frame clonotypes and omits some of them. The table has roughly 520,000 clones, around 89% seen once. Input material: PBMCs or T cells enriched from blood (not recorded which). All receptors derive from a woman aged 40 to 50 who had recovered from COVID-19.

This clone was seen a few times. V and J are TRBV11-3 and TRBJ2-7, with unresolved D. This CDR3 is 12 amino acids long. The V gene's germline CDR1 is SGHNT and CDR2 YENEEA. V was pared by 5 bases and J by 6 bases, with 11 bases between. The CDR3 nucleotides are TGTGCCAGCAGCCGCGGTGCAGTCGAGCAGTACTTC. Its translation: CASSRGAVEQYF.

V usage is TRBV9 and J usage is TRBJ2-5; 12 bases map to TRBD2. The CDR3 is 16 amino acids. The trim removed 3 bases at V and 1 base at J, leaving 4 bases unmatched. Germline CDR1 is SGDLS and CDR2 is YYNGEE. CDR3: CASSGLAGGPQETQYF. The CDR3, as DNA: TGTGCCAGCAGCGGCCTAGCGGGAGGGCCCCAAGAGACCCAGTACTTC.

The chain links TRBV3-1 (or the pseudogene TRBV3-2) to TRBJ1-4; the match to TRBD1 covers 7 bases. The CDR3 extends over 13 amino acids. Trimming cost V 1 base and J 16 bases; bases outside gene matches: 9. CDR1 LGHDT and CDR2 YNNKEL come from the germline V gene (reference sequence). The CDR3 protein is CASSQVMGQTAFF. Here the CDR3 DNA reads TGTGCCAGCAGCCAAGTTATGGGACAGACGGCGTTTTTT.

The chain joins TRBV2 to TRBJ2-1; 8 bases map to TRBD1. The length of the CDR3 is 15 residues. V gave up 8 bases and J gave up 0 bases; unmatched junction bases: 6. Germline CDR1 SNHLY, CDR2 FYNNEI. The CDR3 bases are TGTGCCAGCGGAAGGGACAGGAGCTCCTACAATGAGCAGTTCTTC. It translates to CASGRDRSSYNEQFF.

The gene calls are TRBV5-4 and TRBJ1-2, with D tentatively TRBD1 (5 bases). The CDR3 extends over 14 amino acids. CDR1 is SGHNT and CDR2 is YYREEE in the germline V gene (reference sequence). The V and J ends lost 3 bases and 4 bases respectively, with 13 bases between them. CDR3 sequence reads: CASSSIDRFYGYTF. Here the CDR3 DNA reads TGTGCCAGCAGCTCCATAGACAGATTCTATGGCTACACCTTC.

This clone was recorded a few times. The chain uses TRBV10-2 and TRBJ2-2; D possibly corresponds to TRBD1 (6 bases). The V end lost 8 bases, the J end lost 4 bases, and 17 bases lay between the germline ends. Germline CDR1 is WSHSY and CDR2 is SAAADI. The CDR3 is 15 residues long. The CDR3: CASRHGGPRTGELFF. In DNA, the CDR3 is TGCGCCAGCCGACATGGGGGCCCGCGCACCGGGGAGCTGTTTTTT.

V gene TRBV4-1 combines with J gene TRBJ1-5; D is undetermined. CDR1 is MGHRA and CDR2 is YSYEKL in the germline V gene. CDR3 size: 13 residues. V lost 2 bases, J lost 5 bases, and 7 bases lay in between. The CDR3 sequence: CASSQRGDQPQHF. The DNA of the CDR3 is TGCGCCAGCAGCCAACGGGGTGATCAGCCCCAGCATTTT.

The CDR3 protein is CASSEGHSTNEKLFF. CDR3 nucleotides: TGTGCCAGCAGTGAAGGACATTCAACTAATGAAAAACTGTTTTTT. The chain uses TRBV6-1 and TRBJ1-4; the D is unclear. Germline V gene sequence: CDR1 MNHNS, CDR2 SASEGT. The CDR3 consists of 15 residues. The V and J ends lost 1 base and 0 bases respectively, with 6 bases between them.

The rearrangement joins TRBV9 to TRBJ2-7, with D perhaps matching TRBD2 (5 bases). This CDR3 region has 14 residues. V dropped 2 bases and J dropped 6 bases, with 15 bases sitting between them. CDR1 and CDR2 from the germline V gene are SGDLS and YYNGEE. This chain's CDR3 is CASSVMLESGEQYF. The CDR3 DNA reads TGTGCCAGCAGCGTTATGCTCGAAAGCGGCGAGCAGTACTTC.

The chain has TRBV3-1 (or the pseudogene TRBV3-2) and TRBJ1-2, with no clear D. This CDR3 has 12 residues. V was trimmed by 2 bases and J by 3 bases, leaving 4 bases between them. Per germline, CDR1 LGHDT and CDR2 YNNKEL (reference sequence). The CDR3 sequence: CASSQSDYGYTF. Written as DNA, the CDR3 is TGTGCCAGCAGCCAATCAGACTATGGCTACACCTTC.

This sequence joins TRBV18 and TRBJ2-7; D gene uncertain. V was shortened by 5 bases and J by 6 bases, with 5 bases between the two germline ends. Germline loops: CDR1 KGHSH, CDR2 LQKENI. The CDR3 spans 10 residues. The CDR3 DNA follows: TGTGCCAGCTCAGGAGCCGAGCAGTACTTC. Translated, it gives CASSGAEQYF.

The J gene is TRBJ2-5, the V gene TRBV5-1, with TRBD2 matching 8 bases. V shed 3 bases, J shed 0 bases, and the junction held 7 bases outside the gene matches. This CDR3 contains 16 residues. The germline gives CDR1 SGHRS, CDR2 YFSETQ. The CDR3, as DNA: TGCGCCAGCAGCTATTTCAGCGGGAGTAACCAAGAGACCCAGTACTTC. It is translated as CASSYFSGSNQETQYF.

This clone was counted once. The chain recombines TRBV20-1 with TRBJ1-1; D gene unclear. CDR1 is DFQATT and CDR2 is SNEGSKA in the germline V gene (reference sequence). The CDR3 has 11 residues. Trimming left V 3 bases short and J 7 bases short, with 9 bases between. CDR3 amino acids: CSASRVLEAFF. As DNA, the CDR3 is TGCAGTGCTAGTAGAGTGCTTGAAGCTTTCTTT.

This clone has only one observation. The V and J genes are TRBV9 and TRBJ1-6; TRBD1 aligns across 8 bases. Germline trimming cut 5 bases from V and 8 bases from J; bases unmatched to any gene: 12. There are 16 residues in the CDR3. Germline V gives CDR1 SGDLS, CDR2 YYNGEE. The CDR3 reads CASSQGAPSGDSPLHF. As DNA, the CDR3 is TGTGCCAGCAGTCAGGGGGCCCCATCGGGGGATTCACCCCTCCACTTT. The whole variable domain, filled in from reference TRBV9 and TRBJ1-6, reads DSGVTQTPKHLITATGQRVTLRCSPRSGDLSVYWYQQSLDQGLQFLIQYYNGEERAKGNILERFSAQQFPDLHSELNLSSLELGDSALYFCASSQGAPSGDSPLHFGNGTRLTVT.

The chain recombines TRBV7-9 with TRBJ2-1; D might be TRBD2 (6 bases). Deletions cut 2 bases from V and 1 base from J, with 9 bases between. Germline V CDR1 and CDR2: SEHNR, FQNEAQ (reference sequence). The CDR3 contains 15 residues. CDR3 coding DNA: TGTGCCAGCAGCTTACGCGGGGAATCCTACAATGAGCAGTTCTTC. The encoded protein is CASSLRGESYNEQFF.

The chain has TRBV5-1 and TRBJ2-1; 15 positions match TRBD2. This CDR3 contains 19 residues. The trim removed 4 bases at V and 0 bases at J, leaving 8 bases unmatched. Germline values: CDR1 SGHRS, CDR2 YFSETQ. The CDR3 DNA sequence: TGCGCCAGCAGCCCGGGACTAGCGGGAGGCCCTAGCTCCTACAATGAGCAGTTCTTC. Encoded protein: CASSPGLAGGPSSYNEQFF.

This clone was counted a few times. This chain uses TRBV6-5 with TRBJ1-5; TRBD1 matches 10 bases. After removal of 6 bases from V and 3 bases from J, the junction contained 5 bases not matched to a gene. Germline CDR1 reads MNHEY; CDR2 reads SVGAGI. This CDR3 has 15 residues. In nucleotides, the CDR3 is TGTGCCAGCAGAACCGGGACAGGGGACAATCAGCCCCAGCATTTT. Translated, it gives CASRTGTGDNQPQHF.

The rearrangement uses TRBV27 and TRBJ1-3; D might be TRBD1 (5 bases). V was cut by 2 bases and J by 3 bases, with 11 bases left in between. Germline V lookup: CDR1 MNHEY, CDR2 SMNVEV (reference sequence). There are 15 residues in the CDR3. This chain's CDR3 is CASSLTAGLGNTIYF. The CDR3 coding sequence is TGTGCCAGCAGTTTAACAGCGGGGCTTGGAAACACCATATATTTT.

The chain combines TRBV27 with TRBJ1-1; 7 positions match TRBD1. The CDR3 loop spans 13 amino acids. Germline V gene data show CDR1 as MNHEY and CDR2 as SMNVEV (reference sequence). V shed 9 bases and J 0 bases; nucleotides not matched to a gene: 4. The CDR3 is CASNDRVNTEAFF. CDR3 coding DNA: TGTGCCAGTAACGACAGGGTGAACACTGAAGCTTTCTTT.

With respect to this clone: Other DNA sequences in the same sample also yield this CDR3. V gene TRBV18 combines with J gene TRBJ1-1; tentatively, D is TRBD1 (5 bases). V was shortened by 6 bases and J by 1 base, with 12 bases between the two germline ends. The CDR3 is 14 amino acids. Germline values: CDR1 KGHSH, CDR2 LQKENI. In DNA form, the CDR3 reads TGTGCCAGCTCGCCTCAGGGAGGGAACACTGAAGCTTTCTTT. Its translation: CASSPQGGNTEAFF.

The chain is built from TRBV12-3 or TRBV12-4 and TRBJ2-7; tentatively, D is TRBD2 (6 bases). The CDR3 sequence is 13 residues long. Trimming cost V 7 bases and J 6 bases, with 16 bases left between them. The CDR3 is CASKHGGPGEQYF. The CDR3 DNA reads as TGTGCCAGCAAGCATGGAGGGCCGGGCGAGCAGTACTTC.

J is TRBJ1-2 and V is TRBV7-2, with D unclear. In germline, CDR1 is SGHTA, CDR2 FQGNSA. The CDR3 length is 13 residues. V was clipped by 2 bases and J by 4 bases, with 8 bases between them. The DNA for the CDR3 is TGTGCCAGCAGCTTACGCAGGTCCTATGGCTACACCTTC. Amino acid sequence: CASSLRRSYGYTF.

V gene TRBV5-1 combines with J gene TRBJ2-5, with a tentative D call TRBD2 (6 bases). V dropped 0 bases and J dropped 1 base, with 16 bases sitting between them. Germline V gene data show CDR1 as SGHRS and CDR2 as YFSETQ. CDR3 length equals 17 residues. The CDR3 loop reads CASSLGQLAGGQETQYF. As DNA, the CDR3 is TGCGCCAGCAGCTTGGGTCAACTAGCCGGGGGCCAAGAGACCCAGTACTTC.

The chain couples TRBV19 to TRBJ1-2, with D perhaps matching TRBD1 (5 bases). The CDR3 runs to 16 residues. V was pared by 3 bases and J by 6 bases, with 20 bases between. Per germline, CDR1 LNHDA and CDR2 SQIVND (reference sequence). CDR3 nucleotide sequence: TGTGCCAGTAGTATCGTCGGACACCAGGTCATGCATGGCTACACCTTC. Protein product: CASSIVGHQVMHGYTF.

The genes are TRBV27 and TRBJ1-6; 7 bases match TRBD1. CDR1 is MNHEY and CDR2 is SMNVEV in the germline V gene (reference sequence). V was pared by 5 bases and J by 10 bases, with 8 bases of the junction left unmatched. The CDR3 extends over 14 amino acids. The CDR3 reads CASSTTGSHSPLHF. The CDR3 DNA follows: TGTGCCAGCAGTACGACAGGGTCTCACTCACCCCTCCACTTT.

In this sample, this clone turned up once. The chain carries TRBV7-2 and TRBJ1-6, with TRBD1 as a possible D gene (5 bases). Trimming took 6 bases from V and 4 from J, leaving 16 bases between them. Germline values: CDR1 SGHTA, CDR2 FQGNSA. There are 16 residues in the CDR3. CDR3 residues: CASRLLGGRYNSPLHF. For the CDR3, the DNA is TGTGCCAGCAGACTACTGGGGGGTCGGTATAATTCACCCCTCCACTTT.

The CDR3 nucleotides read TGTGCCAGCAGCCAGGGAAGCCCTAACTATGGCTACACCTTC. It is translated as CASSQGSPNYGYTF. This sequence joins TRBV27 and TRBJ1-2; a possible D gene is TRBD1 (5 bases). V was pared by 6 bases and J by 0 bases, with 11 bases between. This CDR3 is 14 amino acids long. Per the germline V gene, CDR1 is MNHEY and CDR2 is SMNVEV (reference sequence).

The chain employs TRBV27 and TRBJ1-5, with 10 bases aligning to TRBD1. J lost 6 bases, V lost 2 bases, and 13 bases had no gene match. CDR3 length equals 18 residues. Germline values: CDR1 MNHEY, CDR2 SMNVEV (reference sequence). CDR3 protein: CASSLRGGTGATGQPQHF. Here the CDR3 DNA reads TGTGCCAGCAGTTTAAGGGGAGGGACAGGGGCGACGGGTCAGCCCCAGCATTTT.

The chain recombines TRBV28 with TRBJ1-2, with D perhaps matching TRBD1 (5 bases). The CDR3 spans 15 residues. V was pared by 7 bases and J by 5 bases, with 20 bases between. The germline V gene encodes CDR1 MDHEN and CDR2 SYDVKM. This chain's CDR3 is CASTYNPTAPYGYTF. In DNA, the CDR3 is TGTGCCAGCACCTATAATCCGACAGCTCCGTATGGCTACACCTTC.

Comments on this clone: Other nucleotide sequences in the sample specify the same CDR3. This chain joins TRBV5-4 and TRBJ1-3, with a possible D match to TRBD1 (6 bases). Looked up from germline, CDR1 is SGHNT and CDR2 is YYREEE (reference sequence). V shed 4 bases and J shed 0 bases, with 8 bases lying between them. CDR3 length: 14 amino acids. As DNA, the CDR3 is TGTGCCAGCAGCCTACAGGGCTCTGGAAACACCATATATTTT. Protein: CASSLQGSGNTIYF.